The rows below give T cell receptor beta chains drawn from one sample of a study of T cell responses to AZD1222 COVID-19 vaccine. Sequenced by immunoSEQ multiplex PCR; TCRdb stores in-frame clones only, minus some. The sample includes 90,000 to 100,000 clones, 70% to 90% of them seen just once. The source material was peripheral blood, sampled 28 days after the second AZD1222 dose. The receptor source for this set is an adult who received the AZD1222 COVID-19 vaccine. The CDR3 runs from the conserved cysteine through the conserved F or W. The order of the fields is J gene, V gene, D gene, CDR3 protein, CDR3 DNA. The D gene is left open where the match is weak.

J: TRBJ2-7; V: TRBV5-1; D: -; CDR3: CASSLVQGRLGEQYF; DNA: TGCGCCAGCAGCTTGGTCCAGGGTAGGCTTGGCGAGCAGTACTTC
J: TRBJ2-5; V: TRBV27; D: TRBD2; CDR3: CASSLGGTSGRETQYF; DNA: TGTGCCAGCAGTTTAGGGGGGACTAGCGGGAGAGAGACCCAGTACTTC
J: TRBJ1-5; V: TRBV24-1; D: TRBD1; CDR3: CATSDETGDQPQHF; DNA: TGTGCCACCAGTGATGAAACAGGGGACCAGCCCCAGCATTTT
J: TRBJ1-2; V: TRBV6-5; D: -; CDR3: CASSYKGVAGYGYTF; DNA: TGTGCCAGCAGTTACAAGGGGGTGGCGGGCTATGGCTACACCTTC
J: TRBJ1-1; V: TRBV6-7; D: -; CDR3: CASSYSRTEAFF; DNA: TGTGCCAGCAGTTACTCACGGACTGAAGCTTTCTTT
J: TRBJ1-4; V: TRBV6-1; D: -; CDR3: CASSEHRANEKLFF; DNA: TGTGCCAGCAGTGAGCATAGGGCTAATGAAAAACTGTTTTTT
J: TRBJ2-3; V: TRBV19; D: -; CDR3: CASSGNPYTDTQYF; DNA: TGTGCCAGTAGTGGGAACCCTTACACAGATACGCAGTATTTT
J: TRBJ2-3; V: TRBV4-1; D: TRBD2; CDR3: CASSQGYSGGRTDTQYF; DNA: TGCGCCAGCAGCCAAGGTTATAGCGGGGGGAGGACAGATACGCAGTATTTT
J: TRBJ1-2; V: TRBV12-3/TRBV12-4; D: -; CDR3: CASSSSTDGYTF; DNA: TGTGCCAGCAGTTCATCGACAGATGGCTACACCTTC
J: TRBJ1-1; V: TRBV7-9; D: -; CDR3: CASSPSHAGEAFF; DNA: TGTGCCAGCAGCCCATCCCATGCTGGAGAAGCTTTCTTT